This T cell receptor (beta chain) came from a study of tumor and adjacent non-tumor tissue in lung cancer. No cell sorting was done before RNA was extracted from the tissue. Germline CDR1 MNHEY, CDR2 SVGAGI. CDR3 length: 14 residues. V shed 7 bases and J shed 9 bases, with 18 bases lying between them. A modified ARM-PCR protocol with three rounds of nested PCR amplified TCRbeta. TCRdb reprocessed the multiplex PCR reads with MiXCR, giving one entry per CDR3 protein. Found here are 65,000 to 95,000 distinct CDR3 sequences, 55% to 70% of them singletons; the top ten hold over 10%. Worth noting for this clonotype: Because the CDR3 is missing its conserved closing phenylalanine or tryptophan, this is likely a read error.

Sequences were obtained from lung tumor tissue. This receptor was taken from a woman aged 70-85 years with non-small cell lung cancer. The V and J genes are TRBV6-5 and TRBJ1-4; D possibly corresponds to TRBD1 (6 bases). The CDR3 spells CASIYRGMGKKLFI. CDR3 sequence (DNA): TGTGCCAGCATTTATAGGGGGATGGGGAAAAAACTGTTTATT.